Each of the 2 T cell receptor beta chains below was sequenced from the same sample in a study of blood T cell repertoires in COVID-19. TCRdb's copy holds only in-frame clones and misses some; the assay was immunoSEQ multiplex PCR. The sample contains tens of thousands of clones, around 90% of which appear only once. The sample comprised peripheral blood. The source of these receptors is a human donor in a cohort sampled during active COVID-19.

CDR3 nucleotides: TGCGCCAGCAGTGGACTAGCGGACTCCTACGAGCAGTACTTC. Residues: CASSGLADSYEQYF. The chain links TRBV10-1 to TRBJ2-7, with 9 bases matching TRBD2. The CDR3 consists of 14 residues. Trimming took 4 bases from V and 0 from J; bases not matched to a gene: 1. Germline V gene lookup returns CDR1 WNHNN and CDR2 SYGVQD (reference sequence).

The genes are TRBV19 and TRBJ2-1, with 10 bases lining up with TRBD2. Germline assignment: CDR1 LNHDA and CDR2 SQIVND (reference sequence). The CDR3 consists of 17 residues. With V trimmed by 6 bases and J by 4 bases, 12 bases remained unmatched. The chain's CDR3 is CASSPKGGLARYNEQFF. The CDR3 nucleotides read TGTGCCAGTAGCCCTAAGGGGGGACTAGCGAGATACAATGAGCAGTTCTTC.